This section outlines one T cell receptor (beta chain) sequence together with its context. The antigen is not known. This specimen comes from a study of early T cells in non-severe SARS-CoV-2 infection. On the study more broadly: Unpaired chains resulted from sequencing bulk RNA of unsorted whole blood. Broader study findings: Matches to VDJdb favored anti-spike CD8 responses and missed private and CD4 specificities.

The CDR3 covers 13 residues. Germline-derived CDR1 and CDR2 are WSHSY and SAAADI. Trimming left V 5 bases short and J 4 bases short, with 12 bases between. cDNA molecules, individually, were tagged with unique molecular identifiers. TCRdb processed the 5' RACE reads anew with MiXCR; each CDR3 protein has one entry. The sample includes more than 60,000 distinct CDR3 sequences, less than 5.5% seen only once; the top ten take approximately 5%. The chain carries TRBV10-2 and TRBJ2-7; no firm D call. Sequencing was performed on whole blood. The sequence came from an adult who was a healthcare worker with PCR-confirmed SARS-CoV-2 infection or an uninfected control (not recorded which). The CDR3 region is CASSLAPEYEQYF. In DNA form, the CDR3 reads TGCGCCAGCAGTCTTGCCCCTGAGTACGAGCAGTACTTC.